This TCR beta chain was found in a study of shared clonotypes between healthy human individuals. Regarding the study as a whole: Shared clonotypes across all four donors exceeded non-shared ones in generation probability. Sampling covered blood only; tissue repertoires likely differ. A few donors had 5% to 6% of their naive CD4 clonotypes in common.

The table came from immunoSEQ multiplex PCR; TCRdb's copy has only in-frame clones and leaves some out. In the table there are 2 million or so clones, about 95% of which are singletons. Concerning this clone: What it binds is unknown.

The naive CD8 fraction comprised CD45RO-negative cells positively selected for CCR7 and excluded terminally differentiated effector memory CD45RA+ cells. The sequence was collected from a young man in good health. The material sequenced was naive CD8+ T cells sorted from blood.

For the CDR3, the DNA is TGTGCCAGCAGCCCTAGCGGATACACCTACGAGCAGTACTTC. It encodes CASSPSGYTYEQYF. The chain employs TRBV7-2 and TRBJ2-7; TRBD2 agrees at 7 bases. This CDR3 region has 14 residues. The V and J ends lost 5 bases and 2 bases, in that order; junction bases with no gene match: 6. Germline V lookup: CDR1 SGHTA, CDR2 FQGNSA.